One sample yielded the 12 T cell receptor beta chains listed below, sequenced in a study of beta chain features in type 1 diabetes (dated by TCRdb to between 2017 and 2018). Receptors were amplified or captured by the immunoSEQ multiplex PCR assay. All of the isolated RNA was reverse transcribed with the High Capacity cDNA Reverse Transcription Kit, so expressed TCRB transcripts were sequenced. This is the immuneACCESS table as TCRdb keeps it, with only in-frame sequences that have V and J called. A part of the clones is gone; compared with another copy, unresolved V genes explain less than half, and the rest is unexplained. This sample has 350,000 to 450,000 clones in its table, and about 15% of those were observed once. Under 0.02% of the sample goes to the ten largest clones. Sequencing was performed on naive CD4+ T cells from blood. The sample's cell subset or site label, decoded: true naive CD4+ T cells. These receptors came from a woman aged 18-29 years in good health.

V gene TRBV4-2 combines with J gene TRBJ2-7; 11 bases line up with TRBD2. The J segment lost 1 base and the V segment lost 4 bases, leaving 9 bases of the junction unmatched. The CDR3 runs to 17 residues. The V gene's germline CDR1 is LGHNA and CDR2 YNFKEQ. CDR3 in amino acids: CASSPKWTSGPSYEQYF. DNA of the CDR3: TGTGCCAGCAGCCCAAAATGGACTAGCGGGCCTTCCTACGAGCAGTACTTC.

This chain uses TRBV9 with TRBJ2-7; D is unresolved. Germline lookup yields CDR1 SGDLS and CDR2 YYNGEE. The CDR3 consists of 14 residues. V lost 0 bases and J lost 1, with 8 bases in between. CDR3 nucleotide sequence: TGTGCCAGCAGCGTAGTCAGCGCGTCCTACGAGCAGTACTTC. This codes for CASSVVSASYEQYF. The whole variable domain, remainder taken from reference TRBV9 and TRBJ2-7, is DSGVTQTPKHLITATGQRVTLRCSPRSGDLSVYWYQQSLDQGLQFLIQYYNGEERAKGNILERFSAQQFPDLHSELNLSSLELGDSALYFCASSVVSASYEQYFGPGTRLTVT.

This clone was found a few times. This rearrangement joins TRBV30 to TRBJ2-3; D may be TRBD1 (5 bases). The germline V and J ends were trimmed by 6 bases and 5 bases, with 15 bases remaining between them. The CDR3 length is 13 residues. The germline V gene has CDR1 GTSNPN and CDR2 SVGIG (reference sequence). This CDR3 reads CACYRSRRDTQYF. The DNA of the CDR3 is TGTGCCTGTTACAGGTCAAGACGAGATACGCAGTATTTT.

The rearrangement links TRBV7-3 to TRBJ2-3; 9 nucleotides agree with TRBD2. The CDR3 contains 15 residues. V lost 2 bases and J lost 5; bases outside the gene matches: 5. In germline, CDR1 is SGHTA, CDR2 FQGTGA. CDR3: CASSLAGGPIDTQYF. The DNA of the CDR3 is TGTGCCAGCAGCTTAGCGGGAGGGCCGATAGATACGCAGTATTTT.

This clone showed up just a few times. The chain uses TRBV7-9 and TRBJ2-7; TRBD2 aligns across 7 bases. Germline CDR1 and CDR2: SEHNR and FQNEAQ (reference sequence). The CDR3 is 15 residues long. The junction had 12 bases not matched to a gene; V was cut back by 7 bases and J by 3 bases. CDR3 loop: CASTLGASGNYEQYF. In DNA, the CDR3 is TGTGCCAGCACCCTTGGAGCTAGCGGTAACTACGAGCAGTACTTC.

In its sample, this clone was seen a few times. This chain uses TRBV11-2 with TRBJ2-5, with D possibly matching TRBD2 (6 bases). Trimming shortened V by 5 bases and J by 11 bases, and 21 bases separated the two germline ends. Germline CDR1 is SGHAT and CDR2 is FQNNGV. The CDR3 contains 14 residues. CDR3 loop: CASSARSSVDEQYF. Here the CDR3 DNA reads TGTGCCAGCAGCGCACGGTCTAGCGTGGATGAGCAGTACTTC. The full variable domain, in which reference TRBV11-2 and TRBJ2-5 provide the parts outside the CDR3, is EAGVAQSPRYKIIEKRQSVAFWCNPISGHATLYWYQQILGQGPKLLIQFQNNGVVDDSQLPKDRFSAERLKGVDSTLKIQPAKLEDSAVYLCASSARSSVDEQYFGPGTRLLVL.

This clone was detected only a few times. The chain combines TRBV30 with TRBJ2-5; 11 bases are a match to TRBD2. The CDR3 loop spans 16 amino acids. Germline V CDR1 and CDR2: GTSNPN, SVGIG (reference sequence). The V gene end was trimmed by 2 bases and the J gene end by 4 bases; junction bases not matched to a gene: 9. The CDR3 DNA follows: TGTGCCTGGAGTAGAGGTGGCACTAGCGGGAGAGAGACCCAGTACTTC. Translated, it gives CAWSRGGTSGRETQYF. The full variable domain, in which reference TRBV30 and TRBJ2-5 provide the parts outside the CDR3, is SQTIHQWPATLVQPVGSPLSLECTVEGTSNPNLYWYRQAAGRGLQLLFYSVGIGQISSEVPQNLSASRPQDRQFILSSKKLLLSDSGFYLCAWSRGGTSGRETQYFGPGTRLLVL.

In its sample, this clone was seen a few times. This sample includes further DNA sequences coding for the same CDR3. V and J are TRBV30 and TRBJ2-7; a possible D gene is TRBD2 (6 bases). The CDR3 extends over 13 amino acids. CDR1 is GTSNPN, CDR2 SVGIG, per germline (reference sequence). Trimming left V 2 bases short and J 3 bases short, with 11 bases between. The CDR3 spells CAWSTGVGYEQYF. The CDR3 DNA reads as TGTGCCTGGAGTACGGGGGTGGGCTACGAGCAGTACTTC.

Comment on this clone: The DNA is omitted, as the CDR3 cannot be located on it reliably, and the CDR3 follows TCRdb's listing. V gene TRBV6-5 combines with J gene TRBJ2-1; whether TRBD2, the table's D call, matches the DNA was not checked. CDR1 MNHEY and CDR2 SVGAGI come from the germline V gene. The CDR3 extends over 15 residues, inclusive of both ends. CDR3 protein: CASSTSGISYNEQFF.

This chain links TRBV6-5 with TRBJ2-1, with TRBD1 matching over 10 bases. Trimming cost V 2 bases and J 7 bases; bases outside gene matches: 2. Germline V gene sequence: CDR1 MNHEY, CDR2 SVGAGI. The CDR3 is 14 amino acids. The chain's CDR3 is CASSYDRGPNEQFF. CDR3 sequence (DNA): TGTGCCAGCAGTTACGACAGGGGGCCAAATGAGCAGTTCTTC.

The rearrangement links TRBV29-1 to TRBJ2-2, with 7 bases lining up with TRBD1. J lost 5 bases, V lost 2 bases, and 8 bases had no gene match. Germline V gene lookup returns CDR1 SQVTM and CDR2 ANQGSEA. The CDR3 runs to 15 residues. The CDR3 sequence: CSVELDRKSTGELFF. In DNA form, the CDR3 reads TGCAGCGTTGAATTGGACAGGAAATCGACCGGGGAGCTGTTTTTT.

This clone occurred a few times. The gene calls are TRBV5-1 and TRBJ2-3; TRBD2 is a possible D gene (6 bases). V was trimmed by 4 bases and J by 4 bases, leaving 19 bases between them. Germline-derived CDR1 and CDR2 are SGHRS and YFSETQ. The CDR3 consists of 16 residues. This chain's CDR3 is CASSPGREWLADTQYF. As DNA, the CDR3 is TGCGCCAGCAGCCCCGGCCGGGAGTGGTTAGCAGATACGCAGTATTTT.